This T cell receptor (beta chain) emerged from a study of blood T cells in healthy people across ages. Germline V gene lookup returns CDR1 SGHDN and CDR2 FVKESK. This CDR3 is 16 amino acids long. V gave up 0 bases and J gave up 0 bases, with 11 bases separating them. A sample-barcoded 5' primer and a J-beta primer mix were used in a second PCR of about 7 to 12 cycles. TCRdb re-analysed the 5' RACE reads in MiXCR, keeping a single row per CDR3 protein. This table holds over 1,300,000 distinct CDR3 sequences, roughly 64% found once. Specimen: blood. The TCR originated in a man between 18 and 29 years old in good health. The V and J genes are TRBV14 and TRBJ1-1; D unresolved. The DNA of the CDR3 is TGTGCCAGCAGCCAAGATTTCGGGGTAGTGAACACTGAAGCTTTCTTT. The encoded protein is CASSQDFGVVNTEAFF.